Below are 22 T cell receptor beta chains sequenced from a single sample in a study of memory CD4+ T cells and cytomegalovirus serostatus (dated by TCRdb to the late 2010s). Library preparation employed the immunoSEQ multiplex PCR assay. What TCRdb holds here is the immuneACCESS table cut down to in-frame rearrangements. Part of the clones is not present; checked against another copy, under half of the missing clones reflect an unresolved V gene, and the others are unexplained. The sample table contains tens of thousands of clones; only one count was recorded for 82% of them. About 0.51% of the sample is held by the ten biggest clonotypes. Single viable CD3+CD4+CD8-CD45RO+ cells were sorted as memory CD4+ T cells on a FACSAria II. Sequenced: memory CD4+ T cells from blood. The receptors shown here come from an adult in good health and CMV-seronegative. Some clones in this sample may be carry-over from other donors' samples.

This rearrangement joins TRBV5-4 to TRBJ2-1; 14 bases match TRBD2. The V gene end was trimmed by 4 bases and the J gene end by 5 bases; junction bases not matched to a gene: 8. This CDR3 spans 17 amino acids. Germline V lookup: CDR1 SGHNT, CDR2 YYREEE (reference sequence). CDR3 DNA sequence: TGTGCCAGCAGCAGTGGGACTAGCGGGAGTTTTAACAATGAGCAGTTCTTC. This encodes CASSSGTSGSFNNEQFF.

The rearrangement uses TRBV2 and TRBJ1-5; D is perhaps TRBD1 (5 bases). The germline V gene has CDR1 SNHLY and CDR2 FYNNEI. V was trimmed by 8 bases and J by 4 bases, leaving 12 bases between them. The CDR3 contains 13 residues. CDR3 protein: CASSRRGNQPQHF. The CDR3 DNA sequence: TGTGCCAGCTCGAGGAGGGGAAATCAGCCCCAGCATTTT.

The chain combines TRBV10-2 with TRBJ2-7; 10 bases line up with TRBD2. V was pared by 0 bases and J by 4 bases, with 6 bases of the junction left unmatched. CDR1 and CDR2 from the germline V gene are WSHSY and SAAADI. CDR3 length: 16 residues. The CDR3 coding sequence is TGCGCCAGCAGTGAGTCGTGGACTAGCGGTTTTTACGAGCAGTACTTC. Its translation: CASSESWTSGFYEQYF.

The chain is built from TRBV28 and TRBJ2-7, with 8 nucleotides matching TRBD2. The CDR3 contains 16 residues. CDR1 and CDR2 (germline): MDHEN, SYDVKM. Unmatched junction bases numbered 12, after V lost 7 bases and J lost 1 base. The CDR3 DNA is TGTGCCAGCAAGCCCCGGGGGGGACACAGATCCTACGAGCAGTACTTC. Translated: CASKPRGGHRSYEQYF.

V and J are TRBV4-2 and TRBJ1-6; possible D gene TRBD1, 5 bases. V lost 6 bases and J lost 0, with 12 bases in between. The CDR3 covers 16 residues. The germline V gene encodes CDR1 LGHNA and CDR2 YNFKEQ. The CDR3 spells CASRGRLSSYNSPLHF. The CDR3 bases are TGTGCCAGCAGGGGGCGCCTTAGCTCCTATAATTCACCCCTCCACTTT.

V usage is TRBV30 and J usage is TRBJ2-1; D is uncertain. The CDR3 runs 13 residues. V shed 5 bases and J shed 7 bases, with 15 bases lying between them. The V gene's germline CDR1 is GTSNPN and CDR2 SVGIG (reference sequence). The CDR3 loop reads CAWCSQIGNEQFF. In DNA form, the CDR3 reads TGTGCCTGGTGTTCCCAGATCGGTAATGAGCAGTTCTTC.

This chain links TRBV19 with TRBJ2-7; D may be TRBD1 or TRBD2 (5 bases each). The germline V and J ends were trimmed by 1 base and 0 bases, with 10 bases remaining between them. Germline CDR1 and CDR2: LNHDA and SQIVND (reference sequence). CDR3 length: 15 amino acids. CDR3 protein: CASSIVAGSSYEQYF. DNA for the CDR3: TGTGCCAGTAGTATAGTGGCAGGGAGCTCCTACGAGCAGTACTTC.

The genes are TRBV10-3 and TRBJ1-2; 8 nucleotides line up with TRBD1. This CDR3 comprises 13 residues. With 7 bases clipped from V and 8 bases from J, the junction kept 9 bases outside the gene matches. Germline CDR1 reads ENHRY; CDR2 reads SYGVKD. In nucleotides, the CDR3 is TGTGCCATCAAGGGACAGGCGAACTCCGGCTACACCTTC. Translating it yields CAIKGQANSGYTF.

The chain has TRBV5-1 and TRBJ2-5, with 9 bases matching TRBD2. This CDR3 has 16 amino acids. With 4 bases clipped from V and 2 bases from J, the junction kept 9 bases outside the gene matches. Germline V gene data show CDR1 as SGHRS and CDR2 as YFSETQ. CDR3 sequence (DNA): TGCGCCAGCAGCCTGGGCGGCGGGAGGGGTCAAGAGACCCAGTACTTC. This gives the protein CASSLGGGRGQETQYF.

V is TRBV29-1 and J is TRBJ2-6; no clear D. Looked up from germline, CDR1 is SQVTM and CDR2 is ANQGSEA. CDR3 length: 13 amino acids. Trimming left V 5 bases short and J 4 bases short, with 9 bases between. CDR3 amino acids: CSVWSPGANVLTF. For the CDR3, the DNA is TGCAGCGTTTGGAGTCCCGGGGCCAACGTCCTGACTTTC.

Written as DNA, the CDR3 is TGTGCCAGCAGTGCGCCTCGGGGAGATCAGTTCTTC. Protein: CASSAPRGDQFF. V and J are TRBV6-1 and TRBJ2-1, with D perhaps TRBD2 (5 bases). The germline V gene has CDR1 MNHNS and CDR2 SASEGT. The CDR3 spans 12 residues. V lost 4 bases to trimming and J lost 13 bases, with 14 bases between them.

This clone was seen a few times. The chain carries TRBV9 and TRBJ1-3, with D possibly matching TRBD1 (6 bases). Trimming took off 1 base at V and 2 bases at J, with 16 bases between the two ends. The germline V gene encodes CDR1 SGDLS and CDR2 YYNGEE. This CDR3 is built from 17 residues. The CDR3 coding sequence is TGTGCCAGCAGCGTAAACCCTTCCCACAGGGCTGGAAACACCATATATTTT. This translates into CASSVNPSHRAGNTIYF.

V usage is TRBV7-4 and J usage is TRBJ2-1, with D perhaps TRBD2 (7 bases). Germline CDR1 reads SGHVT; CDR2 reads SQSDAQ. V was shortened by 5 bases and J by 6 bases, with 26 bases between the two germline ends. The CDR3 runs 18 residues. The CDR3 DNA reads TGTGCCAGCAGCCCCGGGGTCCTTATCTTTAGGGGGGGCAATGAGCAGTTCTTC. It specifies CASSPGVLIFRGGNEQFF.

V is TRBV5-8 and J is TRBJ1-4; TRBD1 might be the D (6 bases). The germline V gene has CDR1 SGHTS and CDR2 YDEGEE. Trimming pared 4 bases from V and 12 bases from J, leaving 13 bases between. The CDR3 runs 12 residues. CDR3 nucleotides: TGTGCCAGCAGCGCAGTGTGGGGGCAACTGTTTTTT. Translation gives CASSAVWGQLFF.

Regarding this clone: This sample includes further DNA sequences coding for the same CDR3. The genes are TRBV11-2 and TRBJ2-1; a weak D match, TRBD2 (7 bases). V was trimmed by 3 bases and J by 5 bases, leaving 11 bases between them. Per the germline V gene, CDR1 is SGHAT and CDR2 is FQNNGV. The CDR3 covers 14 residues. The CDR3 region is CASSLGGRNNEQFF. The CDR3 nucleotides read TGTGCCAGCAGCTTGGGGGGGCGTAACAATGAGCAGTTCTTC.

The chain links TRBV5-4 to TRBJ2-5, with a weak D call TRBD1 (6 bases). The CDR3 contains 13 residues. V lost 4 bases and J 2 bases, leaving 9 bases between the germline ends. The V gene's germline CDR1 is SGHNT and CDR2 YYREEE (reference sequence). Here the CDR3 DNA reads TGTGCCAGCAGCATTACAGGGCAAGAGACCCAGTACTTC. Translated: CASSITGQETQYF.

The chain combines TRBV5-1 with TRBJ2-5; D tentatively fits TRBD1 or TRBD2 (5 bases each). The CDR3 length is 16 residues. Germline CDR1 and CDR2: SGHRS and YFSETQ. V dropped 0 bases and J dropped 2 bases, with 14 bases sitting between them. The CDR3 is CASSLVTGGGQETQYF. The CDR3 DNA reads TGCGCCAGCAGCTTGGTTACAGGTGGGGGTCAAGAGACCCAGTACTTC.

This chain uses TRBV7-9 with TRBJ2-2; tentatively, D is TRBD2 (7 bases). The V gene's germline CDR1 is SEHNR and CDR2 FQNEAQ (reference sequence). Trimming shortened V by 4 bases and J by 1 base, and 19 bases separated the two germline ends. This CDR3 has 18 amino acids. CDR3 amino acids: CASSYHKGVAGNTGELFF. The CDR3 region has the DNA TGTGCCAGCAGCTACCACAAGGGGGTAGCGGGGAACACCGGGGAGCTGTTTTTT.

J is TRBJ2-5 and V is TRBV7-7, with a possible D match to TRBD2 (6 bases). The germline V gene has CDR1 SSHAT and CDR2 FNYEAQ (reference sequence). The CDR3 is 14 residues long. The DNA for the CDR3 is TGTGCTACCGGTGGGGGAGGCGACGCGGAGACCCAGTACTTC. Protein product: CATGGGGDAETQYF.

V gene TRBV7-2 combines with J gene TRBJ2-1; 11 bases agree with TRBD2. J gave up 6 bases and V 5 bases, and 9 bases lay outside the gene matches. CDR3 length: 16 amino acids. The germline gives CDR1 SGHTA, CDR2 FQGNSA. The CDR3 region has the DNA TGTGCCAGCAGCGCATCTAGCGGGAGGTTGTCCAATGAGCAGTTCTTC. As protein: CASSASSGRLSNEQFF.

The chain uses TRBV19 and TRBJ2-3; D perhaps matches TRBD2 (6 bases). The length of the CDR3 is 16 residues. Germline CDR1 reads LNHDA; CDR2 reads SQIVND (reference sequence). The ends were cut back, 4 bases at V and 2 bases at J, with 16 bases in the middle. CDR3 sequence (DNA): TGTGCCAGTAGTAGGGGACTTCAACAGGCCACAGATACGCAGTATTTT. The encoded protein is CASSRGLQQATDTQYF. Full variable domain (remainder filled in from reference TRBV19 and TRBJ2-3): DGGITQSPKYLFRKEGQNVTLSCEQNLNHDAMYWYRQDPGQGLRLIYYSQIVNDFQKGDIAEGYSVSREKKESFPLTVTSAQKNPTAFYLCASSRGLQQATDTQYFGPGTRLTVL.

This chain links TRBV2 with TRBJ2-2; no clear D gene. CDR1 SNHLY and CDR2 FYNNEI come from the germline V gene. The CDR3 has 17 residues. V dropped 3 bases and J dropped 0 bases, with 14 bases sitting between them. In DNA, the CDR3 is TGTGCCAGCAGTGAGGACGTCAGCGCCGCGAACACCGGGGAGCTGTTTTTT. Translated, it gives CASSEDVSAANTGELFF. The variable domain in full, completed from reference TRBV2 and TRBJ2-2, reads EPEVTQTPSHQVTQMGQEVILRCVPISNHLYFYWYRQILGQKVEFLVSFYNNEISEKSEIFDDQFSVERPDGSNFTLKIRSTKLEDSAMYFCASSEDVSAANTGELFFGEGSRLTVL.